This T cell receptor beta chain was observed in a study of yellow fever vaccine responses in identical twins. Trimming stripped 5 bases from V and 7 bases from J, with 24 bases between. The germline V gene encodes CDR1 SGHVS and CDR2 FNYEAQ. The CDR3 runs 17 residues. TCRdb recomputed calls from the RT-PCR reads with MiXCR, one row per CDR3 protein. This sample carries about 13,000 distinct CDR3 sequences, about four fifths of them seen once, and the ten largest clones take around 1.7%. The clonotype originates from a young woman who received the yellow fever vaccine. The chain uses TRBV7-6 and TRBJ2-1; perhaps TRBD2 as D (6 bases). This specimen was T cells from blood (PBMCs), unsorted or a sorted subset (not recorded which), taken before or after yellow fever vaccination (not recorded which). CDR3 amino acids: CASSPKLRDIIPNEQFF. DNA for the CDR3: TGTGCCAGCAGCCCGAAGCTGCGGGATATCATACCTAATGAGCAGTTCTTC.